This T cell receptor (beta chain) was documented in a study of T cells in Graves' hyperthyroidism and ophthalmopathy. Study as a whole: Peripheral blood was drawn at first diagnosis, prior to all treatment.

RNA transcripts yielded amplified TCR beta CDR3 regions. TCR CDR3 regions were first amplified by RT-PCR with HTBI primers. TCRdb re-called the multiplex PCR reads through MiXCR, storing one row per CDR3 protein. The sample consists of around 720,000 distinct CDR3 sequences, just over 35% of them appearing once. Fresh peripheral blood, more than 9 ml, yielded the PBMCs. This clonotype is a singleton in its sample. Germline loops: CDR1 SEHNR, CDR2 FQNEAQ (reference sequence). Trimming removed 5 bases from V and 3 bases from J; junction bases left unmatched: 6. This CDR3 region has 15 residues. The TCR comes from a woman in her forties with Graves' hyperthyroidism. The chain carries TRBV7-9 and TRBJ2-7; 11 nucleotides match TRBD2. The specimen was blood. This CDR3 reads CASSRGLAGGYEQYF. The CDR3 DNA sequence: TGTGCCAGCAGCCGGGGCCTAGCGGGAGGCTACGAGCAGTACTTC.